These 10 T cell receptor beta chains originate from one sample sequenced in a study of blood T cell repertoires in COVID-19. The method was immunoSEQ multiplex PCR; TCRdb's version includes in-frame clones alone and lacks a portion of them. Among roughly 100,000 clones listed, approximately 85% were seen once. The specimen sequenced was peripheral blood. The receptors here all came from a woman of 80 years or more with active or convalescent COVID-19.

The J gene is TRBJ2-1, the V gene TRBV24-1; no reliable D call. V gave up 7 bases and J gave up 5 bases, with 20 bases separating them. Germline-derived CDR1 and CDR2 are KGHDR and SFDVKD. The CDR3 runs 16 residues. The DNA of the CDR3 is TGTGCCACCAGCCACTCAGCGCCCCAAGGAGACAATGAGCAGTTCTTC. Translated, it gives CATSHSAPQGDNEQFF.

The chain is built from TRBV28 and TRBJ2-5, with TRBD1 matching over 9 bases. This CDR3 spans 13 amino acids. Trimming cost V 6 bases and J 4 bases; bases outside gene matches: 3. CDR1 is MDHEN and CDR2 is SYDVKM in the germline V gene. The chain's CDR3 is CASSQQGAETQYF. CDR3 DNA sequence: TGTGCCAGCAGCCAACAGGGGGCAGAGACCCAGTACTTC.

The chain uses TRBV5-1 and TRBJ1-1; D is undetermined. CDR1 and CDR2 (germline): SGHRS, YFSETQ. Trimming cost V 0 bases and J 3 bases, with 15 bases left between them. CDR3 length: 16 residues. The CDR3 coding sequence is TGCGCCAGCAGCTTGGACCCCTCCTCCGGGTACACTGAAGCTTTCTTT. Translated: CASSLDPSSGYTEAFF.

Notes on this clone: A junction end diverges from the germline sequence, so it may reflect a read error. The rearrangement links TRBV5-1 to TRBJ2-1, with TRBD2 identical over 10 bases. The germline V gene has CDR1 SGHRS and CDR2 YFSETQ. The CDR3 consists of 16 residues. DNA of the CDR3: TGTGCCAGCAGCTTGTCTGGTTGGCTAGCGGGAGACGAGCAGTTCTTC. It is translated as CASSLSGWLAGDEQFF.

This chain uses TRBV20-1 with TRBJ1-1; the D gene is possibly TRBD1 (6 bases). Germline V gives CDR1 DFQATT, CDR2 SNEGSKA (reference sequence). V lost 8 bases to trimming and J lost 2 bases, with 9 bases between them. The CDR3 spans 11 residues. CDR3 protein: CSSQGNTEAFF. The CDR3 coding sequence is TGCAGTTCACAGGGTAACACTGAAGCTTTCTTT.

In its sample, this clone was seen many times. The V gene is TRBV7-8, the J gene TRBJ2-6; 8 bases fit TRBD1. Germline V CDR1 and CDR2: SGHVS, FQNEAQ. The CDR3 has 15 amino acids. The junction had 9 bases not matched to a gene; V was cut back by 5 bases and J by 9 bases. CDR3 bases: TGTGCCAGCAGCCCCGGGACAGGTCTAGACAACGTCCTGACTTTC. It codes for CASSPGTGLDNVLTF.

The sample holds a few counts of this clone. This chain connects TRBV7-8 to TRBJ2-5; 9 nucleotides agree with TRBD1. Losses at the gene ends were 2 bases for V and 3 bases for J; bases not matched to a gene: 4. The CDR3 runs to 15 residues. The germline V gene has CDR1 SGHVS and CDR2 FQNEAQ. DNA for the CDR3: TGTGCCAGCAGCTTATCAGGGACAGGGAAAGAGACCCAGTACTTC. This codes for CASSLSGTGKETQYF.

The J gene is TRBJ2-3, the V gene TRBV2; 8 bases map to TRBD2. CDR1 and CDR2 from the germline V gene are SNHLY and FYNNEI. V lost 6 bases and J lost 2; bases outside the gene matches: 10. The CDR3 covers 16 residues. CDR3 amino acids: CASSPLAAATTDTQYF. DNA for the CDR3: TGTGCCAGCAGCCCACTAGCGGCAGCCACCACAGATACGCAGTATTTT.

The J gene is TRBJ1-2, the V gene TRBV11-2; the D gene is possibly TRBD1 (5 bases). V lost 0 bases and J lost 5, with 19 bases in between. Germline CDR1 reads SGHAT; CDR2 reads FQNNGV. CDR3 length equals 17 residues. The CDR3 sequence is CASSLDDFGAQAYGYTF. The DNA of the CDR3 is TGTGCCAGCAGCTTAGACGATTTTGGGGCCCAAGCTTATGGCTACACCTTC.

Notes on this clone: A read error may account for a junction end that differs from germline. The chain uses TRBV5-1 and TRBJ1-6; D remains unclear. Germline assignment: CDR1 SGHRS and CDR2 YFSETQ. This CDR3 is built from 14 residues. CDR3 bases: TGTGCCAGCAGCTTGAACACGGGAGACTCACCCCTCCACTTT. Its protein is CASSLNTGDSPLHF.